A single sample gave rise to the 2 T cell receptor beta chains below, sequenced in a study of T cells in Graves' hyperthyroidism and ophthalmopathy. The TCR beta CDR3 regions underwent amplification using RNA transcripts as the source. The TCR CDR3 was amplified in a first-round RT-PCR using the HTBI primer set. TCRdb analysed the multiplex PCR reads with MiXCR anew, one entry per CDR3 protein. Of about 400,000 distinct CDR3 sequences in the sample, roughly 13% were seen once. Input material: blood. These receptors were collected from a man aged 45 to 65 with Graves' ophthalmopathy.

This clonotype was counted ten times or more. This chain connects TRBV28 to TRBJ2-7; 7 bases are a match to TRBD2. Trimming at V came to 6 bases and at J to 5 bases, leaving 13 bases not matched to a gene. The CDR3 runs to 15 residues. Germline CDR1 and CDR2: MDHEN and SYDVKM. In nucleotides, the CDR3 is TGTGCCAGCAGCCCGTCTGGCGGGAGTACCCACGAGCAGTACTTC. The encoded protein is CASSPSGGSTHEQYF.

This clonotype was recorded a few times. The chain joins TRBV2 to TRBJ1-4, with TRBD1 as a possible D gene (6 bases). Trimming cost V 8 bases and J 7 bases, with 17 bases left between them. This CDR3 has 14 residues. Per the germline V gene, CDR1 is SNHLY and CDR2 is FYNNEI. CDR3: CASGGPGESEKLFF. CDR3 bases: TGTGCCAGCGGGGGGCCCGGGGAGAGTGAAAAACTGTTTTTT.